The clone carrying this TCR beta chain turned up a few times. Its antigen is not identified. The sample is drawn from a study of T cell responses to AZD1222 COVID-19 vaccine. General observations from the study: Clonal diversity may have been underestimated in mostly white British donors. Just a handful of AZD1222 recipients tested seropositive at baseline. The study sampled repertoires only after the peak T cell response.

Germline CDR1 and CDR2: SGHNT and YENEEA. The V end was cut by 5 bases, the J end by 7 bases, with 21 bases between. The CDR3 length is 16 residues. Sequenced by immunoSEQ multiplex PCR; TCRdb stores in-frame clones only, minus some. The sample lists approximately 88,000 clones, roughly nine tenths occurring once. Source: peripheral blood, taken 28 days after the second AZD1222 dose. The rearrangement joins TRBV11-3 to TRBJ1-5; no definite D call. The TCR was taken from an adult who received the AZD1222 COVID-19 vaccine. CDR3 DNA sequence: TGTGCCAGCAGCCCTAGAGTGGGCCGGGGTGAACAGCCCCAGCATTTT. Residues: CASSPRVGRGEQPQHF.